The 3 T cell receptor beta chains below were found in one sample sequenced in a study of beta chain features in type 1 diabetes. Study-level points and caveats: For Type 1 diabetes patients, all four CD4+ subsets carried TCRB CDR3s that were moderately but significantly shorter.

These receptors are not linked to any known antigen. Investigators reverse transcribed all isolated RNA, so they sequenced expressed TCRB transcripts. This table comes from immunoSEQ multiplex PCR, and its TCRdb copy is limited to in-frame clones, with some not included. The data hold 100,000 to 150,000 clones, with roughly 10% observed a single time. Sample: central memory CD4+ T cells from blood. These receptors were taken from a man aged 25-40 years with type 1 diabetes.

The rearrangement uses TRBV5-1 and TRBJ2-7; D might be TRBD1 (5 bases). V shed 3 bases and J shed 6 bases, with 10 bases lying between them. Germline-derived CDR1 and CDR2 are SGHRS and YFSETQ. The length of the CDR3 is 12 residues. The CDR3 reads CASSSTGSEQYF. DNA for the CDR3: TGCGCCAGCAGCTCTACAGGCTCCGAGCAGTACTTC.

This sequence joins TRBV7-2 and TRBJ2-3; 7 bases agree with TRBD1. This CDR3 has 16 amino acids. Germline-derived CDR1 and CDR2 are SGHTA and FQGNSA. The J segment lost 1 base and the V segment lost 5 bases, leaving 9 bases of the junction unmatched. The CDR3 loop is CASSRVQGSGTDTQYF. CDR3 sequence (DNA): TGTGCCAGCAGCCGAGTACAGGGGTCGGGCACAGATACGCAGTATTTT.

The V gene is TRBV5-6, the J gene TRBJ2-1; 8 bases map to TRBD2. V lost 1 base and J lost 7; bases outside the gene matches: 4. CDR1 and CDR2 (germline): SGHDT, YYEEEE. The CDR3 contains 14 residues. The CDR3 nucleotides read TGTGCCAGCAGCTTGCGGGGGGGCCAGAATGAGCAGTTCTTC. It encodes CASSLRGGQNEQFF.